A selection of T cell receptor beta chains follows, all from one sample in a study of T cell responses to AZD1222 COVID-19 vaccine. Here immunoSEQ multiplex PCR was the method, and the copy in TCRdb shows in-frame clones only, minus some. In the table there are fewer than 30,000 clones, about 88% of which are singletons. The sample was peripheral blood, taken 28 days after the second AZD1222 dose. The receptors were gathered from an adult who received the AZD1222 COVID-19 vaccine. The CDR3 runs from the conserved cysteine through the conserved F or W. D genes are given only for firm matches. Only some rows state a clone size, as once, few, many or a class for expanded clones.

d_gene: -; j_gene: TRBJ2-7; abundance: -; v_gene: TRBV6-5; CDR3nt: TGTGCCAGCACTCCCAGTGGTTTGGGGGAGCAGTACTTC; CDR3aa: CASTPSGLGEQYF
d_gene: -; j_gene: TRBJ2-7; abundance: -; v_gene: TRBV5-5; CDR3nt: TGTGCCAGCAGCTTGGTTTTAGACGAGCAGTACTTC; CDR3aa: CASSLVLDEQYF
d_gene: -; j_gene: TRBJ2-7; abundance: -; v_gene: TRBV6-5; CDR3nt: TGTGCCAGTACTAGGGGCTACGAGCAGTACTTC; CDR3aa: CASTRGYEQYF
d_gene: TRBD1; j_gene: TRBJ1-1; abundance: -; v_gene: TRBV6-5; CDR3nt: TGTGCCAGCAGCCCCGGGACAGCAAACACTGAAGCTTTCTTT; CDR3aa: CASSPGTANTEAFF
d_gene: -; j_gene: TRBJ1-3; abundance: -; v_gene: TRBV5-1; CDR3nt: TGCGCCAGCAGCCTAGACCGCTCTGGAAACACCATATATTTT; CDR3aa: CASSLDRSGNTIYF
d_gene: TRBD2; j_gene: TRBJ2-7; abundance: -; v_gene: TRBV24-1; CDR3nt: TGTGCCACCACCGGGGGGGGTGGAGAGCAGTACTTC; CDR3aa: CATTGGGGEQYF
d_gene: -; j_gene: TRBJ1-1; abundance: few; v_gene: TRBV6-5; CDR3nt: TGTGCCAGCAGTCAACAGGGGAACACTGAAGCTTTCTTT; CDR3aa: CASSQQGNTEAFF
d_gene: TRBD1; j_gene: TRBJ1-3; abundance: -; v_gene: TRBV5-5; CDR3nt: TGTGCCAGCAGCCGACAGGGGTCCGCTGGAAACACCATATATTTT; CDR3aa: CASSRQGSAGNTIYF
d_gene: TRBD2; j_gene: TRBJ2-5; abundance: -; v_gene: TRBV2; CDR3nt: TGTGCCAGCAGGGTGGAGCGGGGTGGGGAGACCCAGTACTTC; CDR3aa: CASRVERGGETQYF
d_gene: TRBD1; j_gene: TRBJ2-1; abundance: -; v_gene: TRBV9; CDR3nt: TGTGCCAGCAGCACGAGGGGCCAGGGGGAAAATGAGCAGTTCTTC; CDR3aa: CASSTRGQGENEQFF
d_gene: -; j_gene: TRBJ1-4; abundance: -; v_gene: TRBV5-1; CDR3nt: TGCGCCAGCAGCTTGGTCCGTAATGAAAAACTGTTTTTT; CDR3aa: CASSLVRNEKLFF
d_gene: -; j_gene: TRBJ1-4; abundance: -; v_gene: TRBV7-9; CDR3nt: TGTGCCAGCAGCTTAGGGGTAGGAGAAAAACTGTTTTTT; CDR3aa: CASSLGVGEKLFF
d_gene: TRBD2; j_gene: TRBJ2-5; abundance: -; v_gene: TRBV27; CDR3nt: TGTGCCAGCAGTTTTTGGTCTAGCGGGGTCCAAGAGACCCAGTACTTC; CDR3aa: CASSFWSSGVQETQYF
d_gene: -; j_gene: TRBJ1-3; abundance: -; v_gene: TRBV30; CDR3nt: TGTGCCTGGAGTGTACTAAGAGGAGTTGGAAACACCATATATTTT; CDR3aa: CAWSVLRGVGNTIYF
d_gene: TRBD2; j_gene: TRBJ2-7; abundance: -; v_gene: TRBV29-1; CDR3nt: TGCAGCGTAGCGGGGCCCGGCACCTACGAGCAGTACTTC; CDR3aa: CSVAGPGTYEQYF
d_gene: -; j_gene: TRBJ1-3; abundance: -; v_gene: TRBV7-3; CDR3nt: TGTGCCAGCAGCTTGGGGGACGGCCGCCCCTCTGGAAACACCATATATTTT; CDR3aa: CASSLGDGRPSGNTIYF
d_gene: -; j_gene: TRBJ1-3; abundance: -; v_gene: TRBV19; CDR3nt: TGTGCCAGTAGTCCGAGGGGTGTCGGGTCTGGAAACACCATATATTTT; CDR3aa: CASSPRGVGSGNTIYF
d_gene: -; j_gene: TRBJ1-5; abundance: -; v_gene: TRBV28; CDR3nt: TGTGCCAGCAGTTTATTTCACAGCAATCAGCCCCAGCATTTT; CDR3aa: CASSLFHSNQPQHF
d_gene: -; j_gene: TRBJ1-3; abundance: -; v_gene: TRBV10-1; CDR3nt: TGCGCCAGCAGTGATCCAGGGCAAGGAAACACCATATATTTT; CDR3aa: CASSDPGQGNTIYF
d_gene: -; j_gene: TRBJ2-2; abundance: -; v_gene: TRBV15; CDR3nt: TGTGCCACCAGCAGAAGAATGAGGGTATCCGGGGAGCTGTTTTTT; CDR3aa: CATSRRMRVSGELFF
d_gene: TRBD1; j_gene: TRBJ1-1; abundance: few; v_gene: TRBV18; CDR3nt: TGTGCCAGCTCACCGCGGGACAGCAAGAACACTGAAGCTTTCTTT; CDR3aa: CASSPRDSKNTEAFF
d_gene: -; j_gene: TRBJ1-3; abundance: -; v_gene: TRBV18; CDR3nt: TGTGCCAGCTCCCCAACAGACTCTGGAAACACCATATATTTT; CDR3aa: CASSPTDSGNTIYF
d_gene: -; j_gene: TRBJ2-2; abundance: -; v_gene: TRBV18; CDR3nt: TGTGCCAGCACCGGACAGACCACCGGGGAGCTGTTTTTT; CDR3aa: CASTGQTTGELFF
d_gene: -; j_gene: TRBJ1-2; abundance: -; v_gene: TRBV7-2; CDR3nt: TGTGCCAGCAGTCCGGATGAGGATGGCTACACCTTC; CDR3aa: CASSPDEDGYTF
d_gene: TRBD2; j_gene: TRBJ2-2; abundance: -; v_gene: TRBV19; CDR3nt: TGTGCCAGTAGGGGACTAGCGGGGGGCACCGGGGAGCTGTTTTTT; CDR3aa: CASRGLAGGTGELFF
d_gene: -; j_gene: TRBJ2-7; abundance: few; v_gene: TRBV7-3; CDR3nt: TGTGCCAGCAGCCCCGTGGGGCCTTACGAGCAGTACTTC; CDR3aa: CASSPVGPYEQYF
d_gene: TRBD2; j_gene: TRBJ2-3; abundance: few; v_gene: TRBV28; CDR3nt: TGTGCCAGCACCCCCCCCGCCGGGACTAGCGGGAGGGCCCCAGGAACAGATACGCAGTATTTT; CDR3aa: CASTPPAGTSGRAPGTDTQYF
d_gene: -; j_gene: TRBJ1-4; abundance: -; v_gene: TRBV5-5; CDR3nt: TGTGCCAGCAGCTTATTGACGAGTGAAAAACTGTTTTTT; CDR3aa: CASSLLTSEKLFF
d_gene: -; j_gene: TRBJ2-3; abundance: -; v_gene: TRBV12-3/TRBV12-4; CDR3nt: TGTGCCAGCAGTTTAGTAGGCACAGATACGCAGTATTTT; CDR3aa: CASSLVGTDTQYF